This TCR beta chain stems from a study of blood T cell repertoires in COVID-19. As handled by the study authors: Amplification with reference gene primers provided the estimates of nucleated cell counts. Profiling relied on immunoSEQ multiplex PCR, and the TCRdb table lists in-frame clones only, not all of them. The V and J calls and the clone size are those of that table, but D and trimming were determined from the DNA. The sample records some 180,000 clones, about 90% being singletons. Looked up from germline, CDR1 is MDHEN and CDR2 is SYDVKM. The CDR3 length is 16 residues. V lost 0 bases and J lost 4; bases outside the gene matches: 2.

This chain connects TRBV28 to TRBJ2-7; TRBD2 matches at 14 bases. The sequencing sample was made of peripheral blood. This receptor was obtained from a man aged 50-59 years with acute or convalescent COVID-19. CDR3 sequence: CASSLWGLAGEYEQYV. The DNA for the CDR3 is TGTGCCAGCAGTTTATGGGGACTAGCGGGGGAATACGAGCAGTACGTC.